This is a list of T cell receptor beta chains from one sample in a study of blood T cell repertoires in COVID-19. Data came from immunoSEQ multiplex PCR; TCRdb stores just in-frame clones and leaves some out. This sample has 330,000 or so clones; approximately 90% occur once, and the top ten carry under 5%. Sequencing was done on a sample of peripheral blood. These receptors came from a woman aged 60-70 years with COVID-19, enrolled during active disease. CDR3s include the opening cysteine and the closing phenylalanine or tryptophan. A D gene is named only where the DNA matches it firmly. Clone size is given for some rows only: seen once, a few or many times, or a class if the clone is expanded.

>TRBJ2-5|NA|TRBV7-9|TRBD1
TGTGCCAGCAGCAAAAATATGGGACAGGGGACTTTTTGGCTTGAGACCCAGTACTTC
CASSKNMGQGTFWLETQYF
>TRBJ2-7|NA|TRBV10-3|NA
TGTGCCATCAGTGAGCTAGGGGCCCTCTACGAGCAGTACTTC
CAISELGALYEQYF
>TRBJ2-4|NA|TRBV29-1|NA
TGCAGCGTTGAAGAGGGGAGAGCCAAAAACATTCAGTACTTC
CSVEEGRAKNIQYF
>TRBJ2-7|NA|TRBV6-5|TRBD1
TGTGCCAGCAGCCCCGACAGGGGGTTTGGGGAGCAGTACTTC
CASSPDRGFGEQYF
>TRBJ1-1|NA|TRBV6-2/TRBV6-3|NA
TGTGCCAGCAGCCCTCCACTGACATATACGAACACTGAAGCTTTCTTT
CASSPPLTYTNTEAFF
>TRBJ2-7|NA|TRBV11-1|TRBD1
TGTGCCAGCAGCGGCCGGACAGGGGGCTTCTACGAGCAGTACTTC
CASSGRTGGFYEQYF
>TRBJ2-7|NA|TRBV19|TRBD1
TGTGCCAGTAACTCCGGGACAGGGGCCTACGAGCAGTACTTC
CASNSGTGAYEQYF
>TRBJ1-6|NA|TRBV6-5|TRBD1
TGTGCCAGCAGTTACGACAGGGATAGATCACCCCTCCACTTT
CASSYDRDRSPLHF
>TRBJ1-2|NA|TRBV25-1|NA
TGTGCCAGCAGTGAATACGGCAGGGTATACTATGGCTACACCTTC
CASSEYGRVYYGYTF
>TRBJ1-1|once|TRBV7-8|NA
TGTGCCAGCAGTTCACGGGCGGGCACTGAAGCTTTCTTT
CASSSRAGTEAFF
>TRBJ2-7|NA|TRBV5-1|TRBD1
TGCGCCAGCAGCTTGGGACAGGGTCCCTACGAGCAGTACTTC
CASSLGQGPYEQYF
>TRBJ1-4|NA|TRBV7-9|NA
TGTGCCAGCAGCCCCAAATACGCGGCTAATGAAAAACTGTTTTTT
CASSPKYAANEKLFF
>TRBJ1-6|NA|TRBV27|TRBD1
TGTGCCAGCAGCCGGGACAGGGGGGGTTCACCCCTCCACTTT
CASSRDRGGSPLHF
>TRBJ1-2|NA|TRBV7-2|NA
TGTGCCAGCAGCCCCGAGGGGGGGTATGGCTACACCTTC
CASSPEGGYGYTF
>TRBJ1-6|once|TRBV28|NA
TGTGCCAGCTCAATCAGCTCCTATAATTCACCCCTCCACTTT
CASSISSYNSPLHF
>TRBJ2-6|NA|TRBV9|NA
TGTGCCAGCAGCTCACAGGGTTCCGGGGCCAACGTCCTGACTTTC
CASSSQGSGANVLTF
>TRBJ1-1|few|TRBV19|NA
TGTGCCAGTAGCCAGGGGTACACTGAAGCTTTCTTT
CASSQGYTEAFF
>TRBJ1-4|NA|TRBV5-1|NA
TGCGCCAGCAGCCCAGCGGAGGGCACAAATGAAAAACTGTTTTTT
CASSPAEGTNEKLFF
>TRBJ2-1|NA|TRBV6-5|NA
TGTGCAGCACAAGGTCGGGGGAGCAACAATGAGCAGTTCTTC
CAAQGRGSNNEQFF
>TRBJ1-5|once|TRBV6-5|NA
TGTGCCAGCAGTTACCCCAGGGCCGGAACCCATCAGCCCCAGCATTTT
CASSYPRAGTHQPQHF
>TRBJ2-5|NA|TRBV18|NA
TGTGCCAGCTCACCAGCGGCAGCCCAAGAGACCCAGTACTTC
CASSPAAAQETQYF